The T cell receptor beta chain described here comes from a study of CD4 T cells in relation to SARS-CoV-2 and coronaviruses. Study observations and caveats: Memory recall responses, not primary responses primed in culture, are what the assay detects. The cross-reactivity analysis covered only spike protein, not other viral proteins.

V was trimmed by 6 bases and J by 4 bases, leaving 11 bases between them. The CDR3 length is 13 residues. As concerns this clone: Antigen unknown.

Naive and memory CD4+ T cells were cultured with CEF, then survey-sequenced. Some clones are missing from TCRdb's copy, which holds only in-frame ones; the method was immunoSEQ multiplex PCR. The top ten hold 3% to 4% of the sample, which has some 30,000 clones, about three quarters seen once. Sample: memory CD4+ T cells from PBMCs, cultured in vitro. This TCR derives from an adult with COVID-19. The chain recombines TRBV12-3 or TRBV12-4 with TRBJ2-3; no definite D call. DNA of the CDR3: TGTGCCAGCAGCCCCTGGTCGGCAGATACGCAGTATTTT. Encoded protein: CASSPWSADTQYF.